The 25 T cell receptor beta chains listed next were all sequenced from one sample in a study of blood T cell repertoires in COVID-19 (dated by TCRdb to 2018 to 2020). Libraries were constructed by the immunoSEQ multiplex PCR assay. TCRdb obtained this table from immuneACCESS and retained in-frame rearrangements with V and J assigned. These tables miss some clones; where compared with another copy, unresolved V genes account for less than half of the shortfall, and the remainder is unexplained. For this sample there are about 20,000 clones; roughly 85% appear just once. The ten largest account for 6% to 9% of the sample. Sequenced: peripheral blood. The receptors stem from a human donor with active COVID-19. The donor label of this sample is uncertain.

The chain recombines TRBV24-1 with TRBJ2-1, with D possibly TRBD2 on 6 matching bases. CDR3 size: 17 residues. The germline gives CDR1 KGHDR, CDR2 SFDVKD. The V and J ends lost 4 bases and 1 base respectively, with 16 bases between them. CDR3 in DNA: TGTGCCACCAGTGACCCCCCTAGCGAAGTATCCTACAATGAGCAGTTCTTC. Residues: CATSDPPSEVSYNEQFF.

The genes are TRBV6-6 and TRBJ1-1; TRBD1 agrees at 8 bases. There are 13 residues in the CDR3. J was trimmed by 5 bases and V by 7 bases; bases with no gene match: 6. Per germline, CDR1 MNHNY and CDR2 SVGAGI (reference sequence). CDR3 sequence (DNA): TGTGCCAGCAACAACAGGGGGGGAACTGAAGCTTTCTTT. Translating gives CASNNRGGTEAFF.

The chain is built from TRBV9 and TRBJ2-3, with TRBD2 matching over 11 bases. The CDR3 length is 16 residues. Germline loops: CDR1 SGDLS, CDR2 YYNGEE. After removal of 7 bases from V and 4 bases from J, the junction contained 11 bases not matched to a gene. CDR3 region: CASGPLLAGGPDTQYF. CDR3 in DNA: TGTGCCAGCGGACCCCTTTTAGCGGGAGGGCCAGATACGCAGTATTTT.

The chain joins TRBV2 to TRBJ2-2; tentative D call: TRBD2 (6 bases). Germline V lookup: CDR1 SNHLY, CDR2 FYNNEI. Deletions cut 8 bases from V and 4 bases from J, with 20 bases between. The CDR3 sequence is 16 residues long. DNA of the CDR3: TGTGCCAGCTCAGCCTCCGGGAGAACGGGCACCGGGGAGCTGTTTTTT. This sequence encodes CASSASGRTGTGELFF.

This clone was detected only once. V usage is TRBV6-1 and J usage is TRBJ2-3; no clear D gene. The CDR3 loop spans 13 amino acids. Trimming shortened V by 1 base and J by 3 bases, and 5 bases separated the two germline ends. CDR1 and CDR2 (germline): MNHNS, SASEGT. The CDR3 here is CASSEGGTDTQYF. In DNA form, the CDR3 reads TGTGCCAGCAGTGAAGGAGGAACAGATACGCAGTATTTT.

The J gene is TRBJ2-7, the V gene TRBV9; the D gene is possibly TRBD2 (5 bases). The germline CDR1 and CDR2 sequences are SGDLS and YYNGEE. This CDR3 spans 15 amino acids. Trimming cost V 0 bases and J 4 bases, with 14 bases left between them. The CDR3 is CASSVGTGVTYEQYF. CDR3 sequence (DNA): TGTGCCAGCAGCGTAGGTACCGGGGTTACATACGAGCAGTACTTC.

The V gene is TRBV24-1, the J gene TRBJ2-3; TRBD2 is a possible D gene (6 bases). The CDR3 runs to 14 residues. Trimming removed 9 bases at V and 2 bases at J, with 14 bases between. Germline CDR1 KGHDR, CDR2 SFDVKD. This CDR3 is CATLRGRNTDTQYF. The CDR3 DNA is TGTGCCACCCTCCGGGGGAGGAACACAGATACGCAGTATTTT.

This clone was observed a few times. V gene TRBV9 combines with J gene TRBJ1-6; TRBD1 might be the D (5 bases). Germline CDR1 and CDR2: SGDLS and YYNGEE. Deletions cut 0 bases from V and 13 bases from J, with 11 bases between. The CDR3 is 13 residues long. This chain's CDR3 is CASSVEGAAPLHF. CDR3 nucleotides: TGTGCCAGCAGCGTAGAAGGGGCTGCGCCCCTCCACTTT.

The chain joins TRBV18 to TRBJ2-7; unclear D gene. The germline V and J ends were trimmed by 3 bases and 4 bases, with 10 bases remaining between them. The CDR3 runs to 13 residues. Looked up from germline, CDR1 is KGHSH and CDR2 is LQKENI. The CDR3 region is CASSPAARYEQYF. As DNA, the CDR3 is TGTGCCAGCTCACCTGCAGCGAGATACGAGCAGTACTTC.

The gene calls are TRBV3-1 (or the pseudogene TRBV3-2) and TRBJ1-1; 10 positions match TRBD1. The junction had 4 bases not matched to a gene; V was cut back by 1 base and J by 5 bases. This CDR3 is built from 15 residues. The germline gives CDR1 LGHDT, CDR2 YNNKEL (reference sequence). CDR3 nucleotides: TGTGCCAGCAGCCAAGCGGGGACAGGGGCGACTGAAGCTTTCTTT. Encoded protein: CASSQAGTGATEAFF.

The CDR3 DNA follows: TGTGCCAGCAGCTTATCACTAGATAGCAATGAGCAGTTCTTC. Its translation is CASSLSLDSNEQFF. This chain uses TRBV7-3 with TRBJ2-1, with a tentative D call TRBD2 (5 bases). The V end lost 2 bases, the J end lost 6 bases, and 11 bases lay between the germline ends. This CDR3 has 14 amino acids. Looked up from germline, CDR1 is SGHTA and CDR2 is FQGTGA.

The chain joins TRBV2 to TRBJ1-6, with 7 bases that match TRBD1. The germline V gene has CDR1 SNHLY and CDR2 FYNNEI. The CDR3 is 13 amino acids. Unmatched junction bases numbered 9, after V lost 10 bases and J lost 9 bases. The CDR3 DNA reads TGTGCCACTACCAACAGGGGCGGTTCACCCCTCCACTTT. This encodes CATTNRGGSPLHF.

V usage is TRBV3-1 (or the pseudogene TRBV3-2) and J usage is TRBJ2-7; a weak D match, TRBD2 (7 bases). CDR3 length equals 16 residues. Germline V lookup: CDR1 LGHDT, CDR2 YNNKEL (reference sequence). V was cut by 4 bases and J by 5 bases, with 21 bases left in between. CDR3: CASSPGGSRRVHEQYF. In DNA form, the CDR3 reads TGTGCCAGCAGCCCGGGGGGCTCCCGTCGCGTTCACGAGCAGTACTTC.

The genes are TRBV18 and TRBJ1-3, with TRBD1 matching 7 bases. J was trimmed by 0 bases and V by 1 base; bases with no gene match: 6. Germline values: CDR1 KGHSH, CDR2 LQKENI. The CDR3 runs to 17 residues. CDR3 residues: CASSPLSRTGSGNTIYF. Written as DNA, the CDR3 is TGTGCCAGCTCACCACTTTCTAGGACAGGCTCTGGAAACACCATATATTTT.

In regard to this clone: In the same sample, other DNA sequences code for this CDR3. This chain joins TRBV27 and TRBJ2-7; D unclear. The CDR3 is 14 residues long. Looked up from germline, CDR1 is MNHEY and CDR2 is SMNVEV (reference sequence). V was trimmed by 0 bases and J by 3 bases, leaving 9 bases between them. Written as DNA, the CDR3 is TGTGCCAGCAGTTTATCCCCTCCGGGCTACGAGCAGTACTTC. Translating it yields CASSLSPPGYEQYF.

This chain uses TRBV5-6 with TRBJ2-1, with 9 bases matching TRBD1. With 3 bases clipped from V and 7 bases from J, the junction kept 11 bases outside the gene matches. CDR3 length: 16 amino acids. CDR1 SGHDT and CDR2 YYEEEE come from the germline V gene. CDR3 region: CASSWGAGTGSNEQFF. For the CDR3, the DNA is TGTGCCAGCAGCTGGGGGGCCGGGACAGGGTCAAATGAGCAGTTCTTC.

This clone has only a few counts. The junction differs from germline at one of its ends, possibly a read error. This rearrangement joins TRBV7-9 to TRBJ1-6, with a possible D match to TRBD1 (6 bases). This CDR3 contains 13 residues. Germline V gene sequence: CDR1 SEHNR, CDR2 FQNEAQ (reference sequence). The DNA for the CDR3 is TGTGGCAGCGGGACACCGAATAATTCACCCCTCCACTTT. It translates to CGSGTPNNSPLHF.

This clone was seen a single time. The CDR3 coding sequence is TGTGCCAGCAGTTATCCGACTAGCGGGGCGGAGACCCAGTACTTC. Its protein is CASSYPTSGAETQYF. The chain uses TRBV28 and TRBJ2-5; 11 bases fit TRBD2. Germline-derived CDR1 and CDR2 are MDHEN and SYDVKM. The CDR3 spans 15 residues. Trimming cost V 4 bases and J 5 bases; bases outside gene matches: 6.

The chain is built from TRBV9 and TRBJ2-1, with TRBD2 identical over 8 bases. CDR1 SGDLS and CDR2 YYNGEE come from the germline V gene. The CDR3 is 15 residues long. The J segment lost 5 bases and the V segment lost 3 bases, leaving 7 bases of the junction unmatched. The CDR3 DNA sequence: TGTGCCAGCAGCGCCAGCGGGAGATCCCACAATGAGCAGTTCTTC. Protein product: CASSASGRSHNEQFF. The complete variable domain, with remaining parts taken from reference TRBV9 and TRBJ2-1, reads DSGVTQTPKHLITATGQRVTLRCSPRSGDLSVYWYQQSLDQGLQFLIQYYNGEERAKGNILERFSAQQFPDLHSELNLSSLELGDSALYFCASSASGRSHNEQFFGPGTRLTVL.

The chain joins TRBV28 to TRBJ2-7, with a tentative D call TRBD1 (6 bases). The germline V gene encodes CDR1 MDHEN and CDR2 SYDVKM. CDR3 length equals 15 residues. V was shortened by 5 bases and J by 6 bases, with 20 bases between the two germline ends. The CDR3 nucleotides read TGTGCCAGCAGTGACCGACAGGCCCCTTTTATCGAGCAGTACTTC. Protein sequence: CASSDRQAPFIEQYF.

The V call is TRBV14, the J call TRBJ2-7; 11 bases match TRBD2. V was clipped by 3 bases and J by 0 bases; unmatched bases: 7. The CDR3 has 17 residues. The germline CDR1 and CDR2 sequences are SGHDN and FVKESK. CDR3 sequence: CASSQRLAGPSSYEQYF. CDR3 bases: TGTGCCAGCAGCCAGCGACTAGCGGGACCTAGCTCCTACGAGCAGTACTTC.

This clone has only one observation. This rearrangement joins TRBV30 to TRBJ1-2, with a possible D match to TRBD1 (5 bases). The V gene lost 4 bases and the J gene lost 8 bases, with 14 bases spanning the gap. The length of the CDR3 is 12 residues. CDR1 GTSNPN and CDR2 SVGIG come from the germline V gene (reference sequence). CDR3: CAWNKGWGGYTF. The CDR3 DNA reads TGTGCCTGGAACAAGGGGTGGGGAGGCTACACCTTC.

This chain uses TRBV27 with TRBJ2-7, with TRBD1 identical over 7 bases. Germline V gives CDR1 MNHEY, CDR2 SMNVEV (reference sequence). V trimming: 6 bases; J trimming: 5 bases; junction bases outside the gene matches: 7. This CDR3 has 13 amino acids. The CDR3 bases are TGTGCCAGCAGACGACAGGGTCCACACGAGCAGTACTTC. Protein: CASRRQGPHEQYF.

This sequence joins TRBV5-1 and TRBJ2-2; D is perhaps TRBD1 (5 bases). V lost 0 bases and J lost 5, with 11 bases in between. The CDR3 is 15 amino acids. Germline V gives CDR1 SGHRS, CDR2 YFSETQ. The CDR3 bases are TGCGCCAGCAGCTTGGTCAGGGTAGGGACCGGGGAGCTGTTTTTT. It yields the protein CASSLVRVGTGELFF.

CDR3 nucleotide sequence: TGTGCCTGCGGTCGGGAGGTAGGGCCCCAGCATTTT. Its protein product is CACGREVGPQHF. This chain uses TRBV28 with TRBJ1-5, with unresolved D. The CDR3 sequence is 12 residues long. Germline V gives CDR1 MDHEN, CDR2 SYDVKM. V was cut by 11 bases and J by 9 bases, with 17 bases left in between.